This T cell receptor (beta chain) was identified in a study of blood T cell repertoires in COVID-19. Study in general: The cDNA or gDNA used as material had been derived from T cells, B-cell-depleted T cells, or PBMCs.

Some clones are missing from TCRdb's copy, which holds only in-frame ones; the method was immunoSEQ multiplex PCR. The sample shows about 82,000 clones, approximately 86% of them seen only once. The germline CDR1 and CDR2 sequences are MDHEN and SYDVKM. The CDR3 contains 17 residues. Trimming took 3 bases from V and 6 from J; bases not matched to a gene: 6. This receptor was identified in a man older than 75 with active or convalescent COVID-19. Sample: peripheral blood. The rearrangement uses TRBV28 and TRBJ2-3, with TRBD2 matching 16 bases. In DNA, the CDR3 is TGTGCCAGCAGTTTGGGACTAGCGGGGGGGCTCTCGGATACGCAGTATTTT. Translating gives CASSLGLAGGLSDTQYF.